This T cell receptor (beta chain) was captured by sequencing in a study of blood T cell repertoires in COVID-19. The assay was immunoSEQ multiplex PCR, and TCRdb's table has in-frame clones only and misses some. Altogether about 180,000 clones are present, roughly four fifths being singletons, with the ten largest covering under 8.5%. The CDR3 runs 15 residues. The V gene lost 6 bases and the J gene lost 2 bases, with 14 bases spanning the gap. CDR1 is MNHEY and CDR2 is SMNVEV in the germline V gene (reference sequence). A single count supports this clone. This TCR was recovered from a human donor in a cohort sampled during active COVID-19. This chain uses TRBV27 with TRBJ2-1, with D unclear. Sequenced input: peripheral blood. The chain's CDR3 is CASSAFRSTYNEQFF. The CDR3 region has the DNA TGTGCCAGCAGCGCTTTCAGGTCGACCTACAATGAGCAGTTCTTC.